These 19 T cell receptor beta chains came from one sample sequenced in a study of blood T cell repertoires in COVID-19. TCRdb's copy holds only in-frame clones and misses some; the assay was immunoSEQ multiplex PCR. This sample has over 200,000 clones; around 90% occur once, and the top ten carry more than 10%. The sequenced sample consisted of peripheral blood. Receptors were obtained from a woman aged 18 to 35 who had recovered from COVID-19.

The J gene is TRBJ2-7, the V gene TRBV27; TRBD1 aligns across 9 bases. CDR3 size: 14 residues. CDR1 is MNHEY and CDR2 is SMNVEV in the germline V gene (reference sequence). Trimming took 5 bases from V and 3 from J; bases not matched to a gene: 5. The CDR3 sequence is CASSPGQGGYEQYF. The CDR3 coding sequence is TGTGCCAGCAGTCCGGGACAGGGCGGCTACGAGCAGTACTTC.

The rearrangement uses TRBV7-8 and TRBJ2-7; 7 bases line up with TRBD1. V dropped 1 base and J dropped 1; count of bases not matched to a gene: 13. The CDR3 loop spans 18 amino acids. Germline loops: CDR1 SGHVS, CDR2 FQNEAQ. This chain's CDR3 is CASSLENTPGTVSYEQYF. DNA of the CDR3: TGTGCCAGCAGCTTAGAAAATACACCCGGGACAGTTTCCTACGAGCAGTACTTC. The complete variable domain, with remaining parts taken from reference TRBV7-8 and TRBJ2-7, reads GAGVSQSPRYKVAKRGQDVALRCDPISGHVSLFWYQQALGQGPEFLTYFQNEAQLDKSGLPSDRFFAERPEGSVSTLKIQRTQQEDSAVYLCASSLENTPGTVSYEQYFGPGTRLTVT.

The rearrangement links TRBV24-1 to TRBJ2-1; TRBD2 agrees at 14 bases. CDR3 length: 18 residues. Trimming removed 4 bases from V and 7 bases from J; junction bases left unmatched: 11. Germline assignment: CDR1 KGHDR and CDR2 SFDVKD. The CDR3, as DNA: TGTGCCACCAGTGACCTTGGACTAGCGGGAGGATCGAGGAATGAGCAGTTCTTC. This sequence encodes CATSDLGLAGGSRNEQFF.

The J gene is TRBJ2-2, the V gene TRBV5-1; D not resolved. Germline assignment: CDR1 SGHRS and CDR2 YFSETQ. The CDR3 has 14 amino acids. V lost 4 bases to trimming and J lost 3 bases, with 10 bases between them. Here the CDR3 DNA reads TGCGCCAGCAGCGAGGAACTCTACACCGGGGAGCTGTTTTTT. It yields the protein CASSEELYTGELFF.

This sequence joins TRBV7-9 and TRBJ2-7; 7 nucleotides align to TRBD1. Unmatched junction bases numbered 8, after V lost 4 bases and J lost 5 bases. This CDR3 contains 14 residues. The germline gives CDR1 SEHNR, CDR2 FQNEAQ (reference sequence). In nucleotides, the CDR3 is TGTGCCAGCAGCTATCGACAGGGTACCGACGAGCAGTACTTC. This sequence encodes CASSYRQGTDEQYF.

The gene calls are TRBV4-1 and TRBJ2-5; possibly TRBD2 for D (6 bases). The CDR3 runs to 17 residues. V gave up 4 bases and J gave up 1 base, with 19 bases separating them. CDR1 and CDR2 from the germline V gene are MGHRA and YSYEKL. In DNA form, the CDR3 reads TGCGCCAGCAGCCGAAGTCCGCCCGGGGGTACCCAAGAGACCCAGTACTTC. Translating gives CASSRSPPGGTQETQYF.

The V and J genes are TRBV12-3 or TRBV12-4 and TRBJ1-1; D call uncertain. Trimming stripped 5 bases from V and 5 bases from J, with 9 bases between. The CDR3 has 12 amino acids. CDR3 sequence reads: CASSDPGTEAFF. DNA of the CDR3: TGTGCCAGCAGTGACCCGGGGACTGAAGCTTTCTTT.

This chain joins TRBV30 and TRBJ1-1; tentatively, D is TRBD1 (5 bases). The germline V gene encodes CDR1 GTSNPN and CDR2 SVGIG (reference sequence). The CDR3 totals 13 residues. Deletions cut 0 bases from V and 4 bases from J, with 9 bases between. The DNA of the CDR3 is TGTGCCTGGAGTGTATCAGGGTTCACTGAAGCTTTCTTT. As protein: CAWSVSGFTEAFF.

The chain couples TRBV11-2 to TRBJ1-6, with D unresolved. Trimming left V 5 bases short and J 3 bases short, with 11 bases between. The V gene's germline CDR1 is SGHAT and CDR2 FQNNGV. The CDR3 is 15 amino acids. The CDR3 loop reads CASSLRSFYNSPLHF. As DNA, the CDR3 is TGTGCCAGCAGCCTGCGAAGTTTCTATAATTCACCCCTCCACTTT.

The V call is TRBV12-3 or TRBV12-4, the J call TRBJ1-1; D is undetermined. The CDR3 has 11 amino acids. Trimming left V 3 bases short and J 5 bases short, with 4 bases between. Here the CDR3 DNA reads TGTGCCAGCAGTTTTAATACTGAAGCTTTCTTT. Translated, it gives CASSFNTEAFF.

This clone was seen many times. Other DNA sequences in this sample translate to the same CDR3. The chain joins TRBV6-1 to TRBJ1-1; no firm D call. The germline CDR1 and CDR2 sequences are MNHNS and SASEGT. The CDR3 loop spans 13 amino acids. V was pared by 3 bases and J by 2 bases, with 7 bases between. For the CDR3, the DNA is TGTGCCAGCAGTGATACTGATAACACTGAAGCTTTCTTT. It yields the protein CASSDTDNTEAFF.

The V call is TRBV10-3, the J call TRBJ1-5; 9 bases line up with TRBD1. There are 17 residues in the CDR3. J was trimmed by 2 bases and V by 0 bases; bases with no gene match: 5. Germline lookup yields CDR1 ENHRY and CDR2 SYGVKD. The CDR3 region is CAISESGQGTGNQPQHF. CDR3 coding DNA: TGTGCCATCAGTGAGTCGGGACAGGGCACTGGCAATCAGCCCCAGCATTTT.

In this sample, this clone turned up once. This rearrangement joins TRBV7-2 to TRBJ1-1; D might be TRBD1 (5 bases). Germline V gene data show CDR1 as SGHTA and CDR2 as FQGNSA. The CDR3 extends over 13 amino acids. Trimming cost V 3 bases and J 11 bases, with 16 bases left between them. The CDR3: CASSFPPDRGAFF. Written as DNA, the CDR3 is TGTGCCAGCAGCTTCCCCCCAGACCGGGGGGCTTTCTTT.

This clone appeared a few times. The CDR3 bases are TGTGCCAGCAGCTTAAGTAGCGGGAGGGCTGACAATGAGCAGTTCTTC. This translates into CASSLSSGRADNEQFF. The J gene is TRBJ2-1, the V gene TRBV7-2, with TRBD2 matching 11 bases. V was pared by 2 bases and J by 5 bases, with 5 bases of the junction left unmatched. Germline V gives CDR1 SGHTA, CDR2 FQGNSA. The CDR3 sequence is 16 residues long.

The chain couples TRBV4-1 to TRBJ1-2; the D gene is possibly TRBD1 (6 bases). There are 11 residues in the CDR3. The germline V gene has CDR1 MGHRA and CDR2 YSYEKL. Trimming removed 2 bases from V and 8 bases from J, with 6 bases in between. Here the CDR3 reads CASSQRGGYTF. CDR3 coding DNA: TGCGCCAGCAGCCAAAGGGGGGGCTACACCTTC.

This chain connects TRBV28 to TRBJ1-3; 7 bases are a match to TRBD1. There are 18 residues in the CDR3. After removal of 2 bases from V and 2 bases from J, the junction contained 12 bases not matched to a gene. Germline CDR1 MDHEN, CDR2 SYDVKM. The DNA of the CDR3 is TGTGCCAGCAGTTTACCACCACAGGGGAGTATAGCTGGAAACACCATATATTTT. Encoded protein: CASSLPPQGSIAGNTIYF.

The chain combines TRBV2 with TRBJ1-3; D uncertain. This CDR3 is built from 14 residues. The germline V gene has CDR1 SNHLY and CDR2 FYNNEI. The V end was cut by 8 bases, the J end by 2 bases, with 13 bases between. CDR3 DNA sequence: TGTGCCAGCCTCTTTTCCGGGGCTGGAAACACCATATATTTT. Translating it yields CASLFSGAGNTIYF.

The V call is TRBV4-2, the J call TRBJ2-5; D gene ambiguous. V lost 0 bases to trimming and J lost 1 base, with 15 bases between them. This CDR3 contains 17 residues. CDR1 is LGHNA, CDR2 YNFKEQ, per germline. For the CDR3, the DNA is TGTGCCAGCAGCCAAGAAGAGTTGCTAGTAGGCCAAGAGACCCAGTACTTC. Its translation: CASSQEELLVGQETQYF.

The table lists this clone with a count of one. DNA of the CDR3: TGTGCCAGCAGCTTCGGCGGGAGGAGGAACAATGAGCAGTTCTTC. Its protein product is CASSFGGRRNNEQFF. The chain has TRBV13 and TRBJ2-1; 8 bases are shared with TRBD2. Trimming removed 3 bases from V and 5 bases from J; junction bases left unmatched: 6. Germline lookup yields CDR1 PRHDT and CDR2 FYEKMQ (reference sequence). The length of the CDR3 is 15 residues.